These 32 T cell receptor beta chains came from one sample sequenced in a study of blood T cell repertoires in COVID-19. Clones were sequenced by immunoSEQ multiplex PCR, and TCRdb holds only the in-frame ones, with some missing. The repertoire includes about 280,000 clones, roughly 90% of them detected once, and 9% to 9.5% sits in the top ten. Sequenced sample: peripheral blood. Every receptor here comes from a man younger than 30 with active or convalescent COVID-19.

The rearrangement uses TRBV13 and TRBJ2-7, with TRBD2 identical over 13 bases. In germline, CDR1 is PRHDT, CDR2 FYEKMQ (reference sequence). The CDR3 totals 16 residues. Losses at the gene ends were 3 bases for V and 6 bases for J; bases not matched to a gene: 8. The CDR3 DNA reads as TGTGCCAGCAGCTTCGGACTAGCGGGGGCACCTGGCGAGCAGTACTTC. This codes for CASSFGLAGAPGEQYF.

DNA of the CDR3: TGTGCCAGCAAGGGGGGGAAAGGCTACACCTTC. The encoded protein is CASKGGKGYTF. The chain joins TRBV6-6 to TRBJ1-2; a possible D gene is TRBD1 (6 bases). The germline V and J ends were trimmed by 7 bases and 8 bases, with 11 bases remaining between them. Germline assignment: CDR1 MNHNY and CDR2 SVGAGI (reference sequence). The CDR3 has 11 amino acids.

J is TRBJ2-2 and V is TRBV25-1, with D possibly matching TRBD2 (7 bases). This CDR3 spans 17 amino acids. Per germline, CDR1 MGHDK and CDR2 SYGVNS. V was cut by 0 bases and J by 4 bases, with 15 bases left in between. CDR3 in DNA: TGTGCCAGCAGTGAATACTTGGGGGGGCGCGGCACCGGGGAGCTGTTTTTT. Its protein is CASSEYLGGRGTGELFF.

The J gene is TRBJ2-5, the V gene TRBV9; maybe TRBD1 (5 bases). The CDR3 length is 15 residues. The germline gives CDR1 SGDLS, CDR2 YYNGEE. The V and J ends lost 0 bases and 2 bases respectively, with 11 bases between them. The CDR3 reads CASSVVRQLQETQYF. The DNA of the CDR3 is TGTGCCAGCAGCGTAGTGAGACAGTTACAAGAGACCCAGTACTTC.

Only a few counts were recorded for this clone. The chain couples TRBV2 to TRBJ1-3, with D maybe TRBD1 (6 bases). Germline CDR1 reads SNHLY; CDR2 reads FYNNEI. V was pared by 7 bases and J by 0 bases, with 13 bases between. The CDR3 consists of 15 residues. CDR3 sequence reads: CASTEQGPSGNTIYF. The CDR3 DNA reads TGTGCCAGCACCGAACAGGGCCCCTCTGGAAACACCATATATTTT.

In DNA, the CDR3 is TGTGCCACCAAGTCGGACAGGGCTAACTATGGCTACACCTTC. Translated: CATKSDRANYGYTF. The chain is built from TRBV15 and TRBJ1-2, with 8 positions matching TRBD1. The CDR3 contains 14 residues. The germline V gene encodes CDR1 LNHNV and CDR2 YYDKDF (reference sequence). Trimming took 7 bases from V and 0 from J; bases not matched to a gene: 4.

V and J are TRBV4-3 and TRBJ1-2; D ambiguous. This CDR3 is built from 16 residues. Between the trimmed V and J ends, which lost 0 bases and 6 bases, there was a span of 17 bases. CDR1 and CDR2 (germline): LGHNA, YSLEER. CDR3 sequence: CASSQDLGMAGDGYTF. In DNA, the CDR3 is TGCGCCAGCAGCCAAGATCTTGGGATGGCCGGGGATGGCTACACCTTC.

The chain has TRBV11-2 and TRBJ2-7, with 7 bases aligning to TRBD1. The trim removed 5 bases at V and 4 bases at J, leaving 11 bases unmatched. The V gene's germline CDR1 is SGHAT and CDR2 FQNNGV. The CDR3 extends over 15 amino acids. The CDR3 nucleotides read TGTGCCAGCAGCCTATTGAACAGGGGCTCTTACGAGCAGTACTTC. The encoded protein is CASSLLNRGSYEQYF.

This chain links TRBV19 with TRBJ2-7; 7 bases match TRBD2. The germline V gene has CDR1 LNHDA and CDR2 SQIVND (reference sequence). CDR3 length: 13 amino acids. V lost 5 bases, J lost 6 bases, and 7 bases stayed unmatched. CDR3: CASSPGLYTEQYF. The DNA of the CDR3 is TGTGCCAGTAGTCCGGGACTATACACCGAGCAGTACTTC.

V gene TRBV10-3 combines with J gene TRBJ1-2; 7 bases match TRBD1. The CDR3 has 15 amino acids. The trim removed 1 base at V and 2 bases at J, leaving 4 bases unmatched. The germline V gene has CDR1 ENHRY and CDR2 SYGVKD. The DNA for the CDR3 is TGTGCCATCAGTGAGTTTGGGACAGCCAACTATGGCTACACCTTC. The encoded protein is CAISEFGTANYGYTF.

This clone was counted once. The chain recombines TRBV11-2 with TRBJ2-1; TRBD2 aligns across 12 bases. The CDR3 length is 20 residues. The trim removed 0 bases at V and 2 bases at J, leaving 11 bases unmatched. In germline, CDR1 is SGHAT, CDR2 FQNNGV. CDR3 coding DNA: TGTGCCAGCAGCTTAGATCTGCCCATACTAGCGGGGGGTACCTACAATGAGCAGTTCTTC. Translating it yields CASSLDLPILAGGTYNEQFF.

The rearrangement links TRBV10-3 to TRBJ1-1; maybe TRBD1 (6 bases). This CDR3 comprises 15 residues. Trimming removed 3 bases at V and 1 base at J, with 12 bases between. Germline assignment: CDR1 ENHRY and CDR2 SYGVKD. The CDR3 region is CAISETGTSNTEAFF. CDR3 in DNA: TGTGCCATCAGTGAAACAGGGACCTCGAACACTGAAGCTTTCTTT.

This chain uses TRBV29-1 with TRBJ1-1, with TRBD1 matching 9 bases. Germline CDR1 is SQVTM and CDR2 is ANQGSEA. There are 19 residues in the CDR3. The junction had 20 bases not matched to a gene; V was cut back by 6 bases and J by 0 bases. The DNA of the CDR3 is TGCAGCGTCCGCTGGGACAGGGCGACTAGCCAAGGACTGAACACTGAAGCTTTCTTT. It translates to CSVRWDRATSQGLNTEAFF.

The chain combines TRBV12-5 with TRBJ1-1; D is possibly TRBD1 (5 bases). The germline V gene has CDR1 LGHNT and CDR2 FRNRAP. CDR3 length: 15 amino acids. The V end lost 0 bases, the J end lost 9 bases, and 17 bases lay between the germline ends. CDR3 in DNA: TGTGCTAGTGGTTTGGTAGTGGGGGAGGGGTTCCAAGCTTTCTTT. Residues: CASGLVVGEGFQAFF. Looking up the rest from reference TRBV12-5 and TRBJ1-1 gives the full variable domain: DARVTQTPRHKVTEMGQEVTMRCQPILGHNTVFWYRQTMMQGLELLAYFRNRAPLDDSGMPKDRFSAEMPDATLATLKIQPSEPRDSAVYFCASGLVVGEGFQAFFGQGTRLTVV.

The chain is built from TRBV28 and TRBJ2-2, with a weak D call TRBD1 (5 bases). V gave up 6 bases and J gave up 4 bases, with 6 bases separating them. The germline V gene encodes CDR1 MDHEN and CDR2 SYDVKM. The CDR3 is 12 residues long. The CDR3 sequence is CASRDITGELFF. The CDR3 DNA reads TGTGCCAGCAGGGACATCACCGGGGAGCTGTTTTTT. Complete variable domain (other parts from reference TRBV28 and TRBJ2-2): DVKVTQSSRYLVKRTGEKVFLECVQDMDHENMFWYRQDPGLGLRLIYFSYDVKMKEKGDIPEGYSVSREKKERFSLILESASTNQTSMYLCASRDITGELFFGEGSRLTVL.

V gene TRBV10-3 combines with J gene TRBJ1-2; D is possibly TRBD1 (5 bases). Germline loops: CDR1 ENHRY, CDR2 SYGVKD. CDR3 size: 11 residues. Trimming stripped 6 bases from V and 8 bases from J, with 10 bases between. The CDR3 loop is CAISRAEGYTF. The CDR3 nucleotides read TGTGCCATCAGCAGGGCGGAGGGCTACACCTTC.

This chain connects TRBV5-1 to TRBJ2-1, with 8 nucleotides matching TRBD1. CDR3 size: 16 residues. V gave up 4 bases and J gave up 1 base; unmatched junction bases: 7. The V gene's germline CDR1 is SGHRS and CDR2 YFSETQ. CDR3 nucleotides: TGCGCCAGCAGCCTGACAGGGGATAGGTCCTACAATGAGCAGTTCTTC. Translation gives CASSLTGDRSYNEQFF.

The V and J genes are TRBV7-2 and TRBJ1-4; D uncertain. The CDR3 is 15 amino acids. The V gene lost 3 bases and the J gene lost 6 bases, with 14 bases spanning the gap. In germline, CDR1 is SGHTA, CDR2 FQGNSA. The CDR3: CASSFYGGGHEKLFF. The CDR3 nucleotides read TGTGCCAGCAGCTTCTACGGAGGTGGGCATGAAAAACTGTTTTTT.

The chain links TRBV4-1 to TRBJ2-3, with D possibly TRBD1 on 5 matching bases. Trimming took 4 bases from V and 6 from J, leaving 20 bases between them. The CDR3 extends over 16 amino acids. Germline V gene lookup returns CDR1 MGHRA and CDR2 YSYEKL. The CDR3 DNA reads TGCGCCAGCAGCCGGGTGGGTGGGGCCATCAAGGATACGCAGTATTTT. It encodes CASSRVGGAIKDTQYF.

The V and J genes are TRBV19 and TRBJ2-1; 9 nucleotides line up with TRBD1. Germline lookup yields CDR1 LNHDA and CDR2 SQIVND (reference sequence). CDR3 length equals 14 residues. The ends lost 2 bases at V and 9 bases at J; junction bases unmatched: 5. The CDR3 loop is CASSIWGQGFEQFF. The CDR3 nucleotides are TGTGCCAGTAGTATATGGGGACAGGGATTTGAGCAGTTCTTC. Using reference TRBV19 and TRBJ2-1 for the parts outside the CDR3, the full variable domain is DGGITQSPKYLFRKEGQNVTLSCEQNLNHDAMYWYRQDPGQGLRLIYYSQIVNDFQKGDIAEGYSVSREKKESFPLTVTSAQKNPTAFYLCASSIWGQGFEQFFGPGTRLTVL.

The rearrangement uses TRBV9 and TRBJ1-2, with 9 bases lining up with TRBD1. J gave up 3 bases and V 3 bases, and 6 bases lay outside the gene matches. The CDR3 length is 15 residues. In germline, CDR1 is SGDLS, CDR2 YYNGEE. The CDR3 spells CASSDWGQGDYGYTF. In DNA form, the CDR3 reads TGTGCCAGCAGCGATTGGGGACAGGGAGACTATGGCTACACCTTC. The variable domain in full, with the rest retrieved from reference TRBV9 and TRBJ1-2, is DSGVTQTPKHLITATGQRVTLRCSPRSGDLSVYWYQQSLDQGLQFLIQYYNGEERAKGNILERFSAQQFPDLHSELNLSSLELGDSALYFCASSDWGQGDYGYTFGSGTRLTVV.

The chain carries TRBV10-1 and TRBJ2-7, with D tentatively TRBD2 (5 bases). Between the trimmed V and J ends, which lost 6 bases and 3 bases, there was a span of 12 bases. The CDR3 has 13 residues. Germline lookup yields CDR1 WNHNN and CDR2 SYGVQD (reference sequence). The CDR3 here is CASSLGRDYEQYF. The CDR3 coding sequence is TGCGCCAGCAGCCTAGGACGGGACTACGAGCAGTACTTC.

In its sample, this clone was seen a few times. This chain joins TRBV29-1 and TRBJ1-2; 8 nucleotides match TRBD1. V was pared by 2 bases and J by 4 bases, with 3 bases of the junction left unmatched. Germline loops: CDR1 SQVTM, CDR2 ANQGSEA. The CDR3 has 13 amino acids. The CDR3 loop reads CSVETGGAYGYTF. CDR3 bases: TGCAGCGTTGAAACAGGGGGGGCCTATGGCTACACCTTC.

The CDR3 coding sequence is TGTGCCAGCAGCTCCACATTTCCGGGACAGGGGTTCACTGAAGCTTTCTTT. Translating it yields CASSSTFPGQGFTEAFF. The chain is built from TRBV7-9 and TRBJ1-1; 10 nucleotides agree with TRBD1. CDR1 is SEHNR and CDR2 is FQNEAQ in the germline V gene (reference sequence). Trimming took 4 bases from V and 4 from J; bases not matched to a gene: 12. There are 17 residues in the CDR3. Combining the CDR3 with reference TRBV7-9 and TRBJ1-1 gives the whole variable domain DTGVSQNPRHKITKRGQNVTFRCDPISEHNRLYWYRQTLGQGPEFLTYFQNEAQLEKSRLLSDRFSAERPKGSFSTLEIQRTEQGDSAMYLCASSSTFPGQGFTEAFFGQGTRLTVV.

The CDR3 loop is CASSPSEGAYGYTF. The CDR3 DNA sequence: TGTGCCAGCAGCCCTTCGGAGGGCGCCTATGGCTACACCTTC. The J gene is TRBJ1-2, the V gene TRBV9; no definite D call. Trimming left V 4 bases short and J 4 bases short, with 14 bases between. The CDR3 totals 14 residues. CDR1 SGDLS and CDR2 YYNGEE come from the germline V gene.

This chain links TRBV29-1 with TRBJ2-7; a possible D gene is TRBD1 (5 bases). The ends were cut back, 0 bases at V and 2 bases at J, with 8 bases in the middle. The CDR3 consists of 13 residues. The germline V gene has CDR1 SQVTM and CDR2 ANQGSEA. The CDR3 DNA follows: TGCAGCGTTGAAGATCAGGGTGCCTACGAGCAGTACTTC. Translation: CSVEDQGAYEQYF.

The chain employs TRBV23-1 and TRBJ2-2; 11 bases fit TRBD2. TRBV23-1 is labeled an ORF, and its function is uncertain. The junction had 1 base not matched to a gene; V was cut back by 0 bases and J by 4 bases. The CDR3 covers 16 residues. The CDR3 sequence is CASSQSSGGATGELFF. CDR3 coding DNA: TGCGCCAGCAGTCAATCTAGCGGGGGGGCCACCGGGGAGCTGTTTTTT.

The chain couples TRBV5-6 to TRBJ2-1, with 9 bases that match TRBD2. Per the germline V gene, CDR1 is SGHDT and CDR2 is YYEEEE. The CDR3 length is 17 residues. V gave up 4 bases and J gave up 3 bases; unmatched junction bases: 11. The CDR3 protein is CASSHLGRGGLYNEQFF. CDR3 bases: TGTGCCAGCAGCCACTTAGGGCGGGGGGGCCTCTACAATGAGCAGTTCTTC.

The chain recombines TRBV6-5 with TRBJ1-2; D gene uncertain. CDR3 length: 15 amino acids. The germline V gene has CDR1 MNHEY and CDR2 SVGAGI. V was shortened by 3 bases and J by 3 bases, with 14 bases between the two germline ends. The CDR3 DNA reads as TGTGCCAGCAGTTATCGGAGAGGTCCTGACTATGGCTACACCTTC. Amino acids: CASSYRRGPDYGYTF.

This clone was seen a few times. The chain employs TRBV5-6 and TRBJ2-1; 7 bases align to TRBD1. Unmatched junction bases numbered 10, after V lost 2 bases and J lost 5 bases. Per the germline V gene, CDR1 is SGHDT and CDR2 is YYEEEE. The CDR3 extends over 16 amino acids. CDR3 sequence reads: CASSLKTGWANNEQFF. As DNA, the CDR3 is TGTGCCAGCAGCTTAAAGACAGGGTGGGCGAACAATGAGCAGTTCTTC.

This chain links TRBV5-1 with TRBJ2-3, with TRBD2 matching over 9 bases. V shed 0 bases and J 0 bases; nucleotides not matched to a gene: 8. The CDR3 has 18 residues. CDR1 SGHRS and CDR2 YFSETQ come from the germline V gene. CDR3 loop: CASSLGRGGALSTDTQYF. The CDR3 region has the DNA TGCGCCAGCAGCTTGGGTCGCGGGGGGGCGCTAAGCACAGATACGCAGTATTTT.

This chain links TRBV2 with TRBJ2-5, with unresolved D. The V end lost 2 bases, the J end lost 3 bases, and 13 bases lay between the germline ends. This CDR3 is built from 15 residues. Per germline, CDR1 SNHLY and CDR2 FYNNEI. CDR3 sequence: CASSEKTPLEETQYF. The CDR3 nucleotides read TGTGCCAGCAGTGAAAAAACTCCCCTGGAAGAGACCCAGTACTTC.